Here is one TCR beta chain with its context. CDR1 is SEHNR and CDR2 is FQNEAQ in the germline V gene (reference sequence). This CDR3 region has 15 residues. Trimming took 1 base from V and 7 from J, leaving 13 bases between them. This entry belongs to a study of blood T cell repertoires in COVID-19. TCRdb's copy holds only in-frame clones and misses some; the assay was immunoSEQ multiplex PCR. The sample has about 250,000 clones; 82% are singletons. The sequence was collected from a woman at least 80 years old with active or convalescent COVID-19. V is TRBV7-9 and J is TRBJ1-4; D unclear. The sequencing sample was made of peripheral blood. The CDR3 nucleotides read TGTGCCAGCAGCTTAGATCAGAGGGCGGGTGAAAAACTGTTTTTT. Its protein product is CASSLDQRAGEKLFF.